This T cell receptor beta chain originates from a study of preoperative IRX-2 immunotherapy in early breast cancer. Method: immunoSEQ multiplex PCR; TCRdb's copy keeps in-frame clones and lacks some. The sample lists roughly 510 clones; 81% were seen once. This clone turned up a few times. The CDR3 covers 13 residues. Germline V CDR1 and CDR2: SQVTM, ANQGSEA. Between the trimmed V and J ends, which lost 3 bases and 7 bases, there was a span of 16 bases. The treatment here: preoperative locoregional IRX-2 cytokine immunotherapy. The TCR comes from a human donor with breast cancer. The sequencing here drew on tumor tissue, taken after IRX-2 immunotherapy. The rearrangement uses TRBV29-1 and TRBJ2-7; D is unclear. The CDR3 region is CSVEAISEREQYF. DNA for the CDR3: TGCAGCGTTGAGGCTATCTCGGAAAGGGAGCAGTACTTC.